These 2 T cell receptor beta chains came from one sample sequenced in a study of T cells after yellow fever vaccination. One entry per CDR3 protein, called by TCRdb with MiXCR from the 5' RACE reads. In the table there are about 580,000 distinct CDR3 sequences, around 16% of which are singletons. Specimen: PBMCs, collected around 5 days after the first yellow fever vaccination. The source of these receptors is a man aged 18 to 29 who received the YFV17D yellow fever vaccine.

The genes are TRBV25-1 and TRBJ2-3, with unresolved D. Between the trimmed V and J ends, which lost 3 bases and 4 bases, there was a span of 5 bases. The CDR3 is made up of 12 amino acids. CDR1 is MGHDK and CDR2 is SYGVNS in the germline V gene. CDR3 protein: CASSDRADTQYF. The CDR3 DNA reads TGTGCCAGCAGTGACCGCGCAGATACGCAGTATTTT.

This clonotype was detected a few times. The chain couples TRBV7-9 to TRBJ2-7, with TRBD2 as a possible D gene (5 bases). Trimming removed 1 base from V and 3 bases from J, with 10 bases in between. Germline V gene data show CDR1 as SEHNR and CDR2 as FQNEAQ (reference sequence). The CDR3 length is 14 residues. The CDR3 DNA reads TGTGCCAGCAGCTTAGGTCGGGAAAACTACGAGCAGTACTTC. Protein product: CASSLGRENYEQYF.